This T cell receptor (beta chain) was documented in a study of human T cells and chemical hapten exposure. Turning to the study itself: Minor volume differences among pooled libraries chiefly drove per-sample TCR yield variation.

The trim removed 4 bases at V and 0 bases at J, leaving 12 bases unmatched. Per germline, CDR1 PRHDT and CDR2 FYEKMQ (reference sequence). The CDR3 contains 17 residues. In TCRdb, the 5' RACE reads were re-called with MiXCR into one record per CDR3 protein. The table lists more than 60,000 distinct CDR3 sequences, less than 20% of them singletons. This clonotype was seen a handful of times. Its antigen is undetermined. Study observations and caveats: TCRs above 1 in 1000 frequency did not change with DPC sensitization.

Someone pulled total RNA out of unfractionated whole blood. The sequence derives from a female donor in good health. The V call is TRBV13, the J call TRBJ2-7, with 7 positions matching TRBD1. The CDR3 sequence: CASSSSWDSRSSYEQYF. The CDR3 region has the DNA TGTGCCAGCAGCTCCTCCTGGGACAGCCGAAGCTCCTACGAGCAGTACTTC.